This T cell receptor beta chain was captured in a study of graft-versus-host responses after intestinal transplantation. Study overall: Recipients were all induced with anti-thymocyte globulin, then given tacrolimus and steroids for approximately three years.

The CDR3 contains 14 residues. Germline-derived CDR1 and CDR2 are MNHEY and SMNVEV (reference sequence). V was pared by 6 bases and J by 0 bases, with 10 bases between. Assay used: immunoSEQ multiplex PCR; TCRdb lists only in-frame clones, some missing. The repertoire holds 85,000 to 130,000 clones, with roughly 84% as singletons. This clone was seen only once. The antigen remains unidentified. This sequence was found in a human donor who received an intestinal transplant. The sample here was unstimulated CD4+ T cells sorted from spleen or lymph node cells, taken before intestinal transplant. J is TRBJ2-3 and V is TRBV27; perhaps TRBD1 as D (6 bases). DNA for the CDR3: TGTGCCAGCAGGACGGACAGAAGCACAGATACGCAGTATTTT. Protein: CASRTDRSTDTQYF.